This TCR beta chain was identified during a study of patients and donors after allogeneic stem cell transplantation. The CDR3 loop spans 14 amino acids. Looked up from germline, CDR1 is SGHRS and CDR2 is YFSETQ. With 4 bases removed from V and 6 bases from J, the gap between germline ends came to 17 bases. TCRdb reprocessed the RT-PCR reads via MiXCR and lists one record per CDR3 protein. Of hundreds of thousands of distinct CDR3 sequences detected, 16% appear once; the ten largest clones hold about 7%. This receptor was identified in a human donor who was either an allogeneic HSCT recipient or a stem cell or donor lymphocyte infusion donor (not recorded which). It is not recorded whose cells these are; they may come from a transplant donor. The sequencing input was blood, either unsorted or a sorted T cell fraction (not recorded which). This chain connects TRBV5-1 to TRBJ2-7, with D unresolved. In nucleotides, the CDR3 is TGCGCCAGCAGCCCCCCCCGGCCCCAAAGCGAGCAGTACTTC. This sequence encodes CASSPPRPQSEQYF.